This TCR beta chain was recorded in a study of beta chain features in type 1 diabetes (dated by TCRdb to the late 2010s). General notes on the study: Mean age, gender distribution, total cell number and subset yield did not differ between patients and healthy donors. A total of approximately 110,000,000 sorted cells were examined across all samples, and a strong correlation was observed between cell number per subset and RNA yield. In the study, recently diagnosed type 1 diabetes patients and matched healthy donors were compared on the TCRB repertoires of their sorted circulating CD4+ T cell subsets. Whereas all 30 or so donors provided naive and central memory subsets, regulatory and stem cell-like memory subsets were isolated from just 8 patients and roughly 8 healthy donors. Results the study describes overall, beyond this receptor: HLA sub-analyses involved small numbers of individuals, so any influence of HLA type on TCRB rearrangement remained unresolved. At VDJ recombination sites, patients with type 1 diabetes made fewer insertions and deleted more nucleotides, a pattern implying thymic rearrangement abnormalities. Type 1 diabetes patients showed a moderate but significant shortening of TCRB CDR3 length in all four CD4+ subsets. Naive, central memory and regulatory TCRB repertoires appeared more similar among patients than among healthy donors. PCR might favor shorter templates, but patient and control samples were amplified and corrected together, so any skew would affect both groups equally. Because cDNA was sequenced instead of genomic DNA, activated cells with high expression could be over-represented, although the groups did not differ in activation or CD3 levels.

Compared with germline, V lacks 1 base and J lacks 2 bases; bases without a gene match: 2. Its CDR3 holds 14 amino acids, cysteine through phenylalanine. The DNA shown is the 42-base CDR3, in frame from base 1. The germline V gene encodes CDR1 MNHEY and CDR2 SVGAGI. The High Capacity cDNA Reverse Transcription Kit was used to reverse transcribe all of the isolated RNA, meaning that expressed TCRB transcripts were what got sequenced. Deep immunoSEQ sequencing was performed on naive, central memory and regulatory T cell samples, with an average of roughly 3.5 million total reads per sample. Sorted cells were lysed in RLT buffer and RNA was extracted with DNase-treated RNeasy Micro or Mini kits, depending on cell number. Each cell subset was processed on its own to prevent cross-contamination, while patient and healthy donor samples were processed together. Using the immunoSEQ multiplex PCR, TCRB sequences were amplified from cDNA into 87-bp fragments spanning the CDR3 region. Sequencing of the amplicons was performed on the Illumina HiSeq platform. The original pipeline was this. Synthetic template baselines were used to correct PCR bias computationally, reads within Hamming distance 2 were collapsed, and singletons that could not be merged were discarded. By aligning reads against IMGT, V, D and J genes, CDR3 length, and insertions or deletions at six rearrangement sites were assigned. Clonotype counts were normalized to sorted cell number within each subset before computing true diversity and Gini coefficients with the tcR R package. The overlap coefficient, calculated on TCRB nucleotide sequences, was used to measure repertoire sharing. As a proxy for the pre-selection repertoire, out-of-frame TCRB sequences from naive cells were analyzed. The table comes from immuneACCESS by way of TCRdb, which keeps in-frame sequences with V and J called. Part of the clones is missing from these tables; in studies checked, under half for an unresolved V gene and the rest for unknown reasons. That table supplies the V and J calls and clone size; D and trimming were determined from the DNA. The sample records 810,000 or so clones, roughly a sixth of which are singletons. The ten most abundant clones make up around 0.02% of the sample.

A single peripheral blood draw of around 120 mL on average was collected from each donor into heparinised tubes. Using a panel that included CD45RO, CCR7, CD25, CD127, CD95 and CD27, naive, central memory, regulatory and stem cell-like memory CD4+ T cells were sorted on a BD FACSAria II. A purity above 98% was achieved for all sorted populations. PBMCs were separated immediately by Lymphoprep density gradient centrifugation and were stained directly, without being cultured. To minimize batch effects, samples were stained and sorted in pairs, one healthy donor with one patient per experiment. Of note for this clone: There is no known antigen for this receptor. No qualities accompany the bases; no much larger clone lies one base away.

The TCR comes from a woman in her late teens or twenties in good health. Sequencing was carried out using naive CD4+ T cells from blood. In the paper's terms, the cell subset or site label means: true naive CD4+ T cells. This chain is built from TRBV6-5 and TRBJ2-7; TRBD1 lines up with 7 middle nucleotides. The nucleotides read TGTGCCAGCAGTTACTGGGGACAGACCTACGAGCAGTACTTC. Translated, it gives CASSYWGQTYEQYF.